Sequencing of this T cell receptor beta chain was carried out in a study of T-cell memory formation after mild COVID-19. Study-level points and caveats: Among CD4+ contracting clones, most were CM and EM, and CD8+ ones EMRA. Clones contracting over day 15 to 85 were CD4/CD8 balanced, with later expanders leaning CD4+.

This CDR3 has 18 residues. Losses at the gene ends were 6 bases for V and 1 base for J; bases not matched to a gene: 8. Per the germline V gene, CDR1 is MNHEY and CDR2 is SVGEGT. From 5'RACE with constant-segment primers came TCR alpha and TCR beta cDNA libraries that carried sample barcodes and UMIs. MiXCR, applied by TCRdb to the 5' RACE reads, yields one record per CDR3 protein. The sample carries 220,000 or so distinct CDR3 sequences, 9% to 10% recorded once. Details on this clonotype: As yet, its antigen is unknown.

The chain links TRBV6-2 or TRBV6-3 to TRBJ2-1, with 14 nucleotides matching TRBD2. Sequencing was done on a sample of PBMCs or a T cell subset sorted from them (not recorded which). The origin of this receptor is a man between 18 and 35 years old who had mild COVID-19 (a few samples of this study predate the infection). Cell type and time point are not known. This chain's CDR3 is CASSLTSGGGLSYNEQFF. CDR3 bases: TGTGCCAGCAGCTTGACTAGCGGGGGGGGATTGTCCTACAATGAGCAGTTCTTC.